This TCR beta chain emerged from a study of blood T cell repertoires in COVID-19. Study-level information: COVID-19 samples collected from the United States, Italy and Spain covered acute and convalescent phases. In each case, the material was cDNA or gDNA derived from T cells, B-cell-depleted T cells, or PBMCs.

The length of the CDR3 is 16 residues. V was shortened by 4 bases and J by 2 bases, with 14 bases between the two germline ends. Germline V gives CDR1 LGHDT, CDR2 YNNKEL (reference sequence). Under the authors' procedure: Using reference gene primer amplification, nucleated cell counts were estimated. Assay used: immunoSEQ multiplex PCR; TCRdb lists only in-frame clones, some missing. The DNA gave D and trimming, while V, J and clone size come from that table. The sample has 400,000 to 450,000 clones, roughly 88% seen once. V usage is TRBV3-1 (or the pseudogene TRBV3-2) and J usage is TRBJ2-2; tentative D call: TRBD1 (6 bases). The sample consisted of peripheral blood. The receptor comes from a woman in her 30s with active or convalescent COVID-19. CDR3 protein: CASSPDRPSNTGELFF. CDR3 nucleotides: TGTGCCAGCAGCCCAGACAGGCCAAGTAACACCGGGGAGCTGTTTTTT.